Sequencing of this T cell receptor (beta chain) was carried out in a study of a mutant IDH1 vaccine in newly diagnosed glioma. This clone has a single count. Sequenced by immunoSEQ multiplex PCR; TCRdb stores in-frame clones only, minus some. The table records roughly 46,000 clones, 86% of them present only once. Trimming removed 3 bases at V and 5 bases at J, with 15 bases between. Germline V gene data show CDR1 as LGHNA and CDR2 as YNFKEQ. This CDR3 has 15 residues. Time point meaning: baseline, week 1 (first vaccination visit). Treatment indicated: pre-vaccination baseline after standard-of-care therapy.

The V and J genes are TRBV4-2 and TRBJ2-3; D is ambiguous. This clonotype originated in a middle-aged man with glioma. Sequencing was performed on PBMCs, taken from a glioma patient treated with radiotherapy, temozolomide or both. CDR3 region: CASSQPRIVGDTQYF. The CDR3 coding sequence is TGTGCCAGCAGCCAGCCCCGAATAGTGGGAGATACGCAGTATTTT.